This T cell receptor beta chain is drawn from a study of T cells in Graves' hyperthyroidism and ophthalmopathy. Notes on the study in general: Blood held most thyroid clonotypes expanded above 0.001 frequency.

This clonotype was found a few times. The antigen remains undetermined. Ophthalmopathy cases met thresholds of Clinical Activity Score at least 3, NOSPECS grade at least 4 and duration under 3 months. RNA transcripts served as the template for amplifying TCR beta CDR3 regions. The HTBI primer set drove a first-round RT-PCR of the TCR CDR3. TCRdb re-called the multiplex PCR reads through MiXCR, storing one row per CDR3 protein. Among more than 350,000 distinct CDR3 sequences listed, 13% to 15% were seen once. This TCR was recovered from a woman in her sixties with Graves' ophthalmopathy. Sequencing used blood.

CDR3 DNA: TGTGCCAGCAGAACGCCTGCCAGGGACAAATACGAGCAGTACTTC. Its protein is CASRTPARDKYEQYF. The J gene is TRBJ2-7, the V gene TRBV6-1, with TRBD1 as a possible D gene (6 bases). Deletions cut 6 bases from V and 4 bases from J, with 19 bases between. CDR1 and CDR2 (germline): MNHNS, SASEGT. This CDR3 region has 15 residues.